The TCR beta chain under discussion was sequenced for a study of blood T cell repertoires in COVID-19. TCRdb keeps only in-frame clones here, not all; method: immunoSEQ multiplex PCR. The data hold a few hundred thousand clones, with 75% to 90% observed a single time. The source material was PBMCs or T cells enriched from blood (not recorded which). The clonotype originates from a middle-aged man who had recovered from COVID-19.

For the CDR3, the DNA is TGTGCCAGTAGTATGGCGGGGGCCTATCAGGCCCAGTACTTC. Its translation is CASSMAGAYQAQYF. The chain uses TRBV19 and TRBJ2-5, with D maybe TRBD2 (7 bases). Trimming removed 3 bases from V and 9 bases from J, with 17 bases in between. The CDR3 totals 14 residues. Germline lookup yields CDR1 LNHDA and CDR2 SQIVND (reference sequence). Complete variable domain (other parts from reference TRBV19 and TRBJ2-5): DGGITQSPKYLFRKEGQNVTLSCEQNLNHDAMYWYRQDPGQGLRLIYYSQIVNDFQKGDIAEGYSVSREKKESFPLTVTSAQKNPTAFYLCASSMAGAYQAQYFGPGTRLLVL.